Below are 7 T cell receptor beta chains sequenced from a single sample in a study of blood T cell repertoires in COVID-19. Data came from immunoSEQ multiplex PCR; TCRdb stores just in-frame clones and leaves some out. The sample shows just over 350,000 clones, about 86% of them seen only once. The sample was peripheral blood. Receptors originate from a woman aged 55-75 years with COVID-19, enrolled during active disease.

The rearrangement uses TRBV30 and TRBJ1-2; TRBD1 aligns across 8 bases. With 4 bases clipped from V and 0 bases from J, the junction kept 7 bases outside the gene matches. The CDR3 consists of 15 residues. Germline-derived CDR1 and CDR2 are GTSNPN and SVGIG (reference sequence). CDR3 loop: CAWTNRGWANYGYTF. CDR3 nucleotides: TGTGCCTGGACCAACAGGGGGTGGGCTAACTATGGCTACACCTTC.

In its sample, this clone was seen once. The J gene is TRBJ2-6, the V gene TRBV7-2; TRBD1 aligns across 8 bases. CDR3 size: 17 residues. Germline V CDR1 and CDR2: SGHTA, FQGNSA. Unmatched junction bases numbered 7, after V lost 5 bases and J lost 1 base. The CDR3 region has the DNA TGTGCCAGCAGCGGACGGGGACAGGCTTCTGGGGCCAACGTCCTGACTTTC. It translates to CASSGRGQASGANVLTF.

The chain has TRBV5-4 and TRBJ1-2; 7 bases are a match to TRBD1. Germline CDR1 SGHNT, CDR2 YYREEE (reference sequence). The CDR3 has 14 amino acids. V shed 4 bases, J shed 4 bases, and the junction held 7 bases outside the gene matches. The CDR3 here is CASSAGQATYGYTF. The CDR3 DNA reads TGTGCCAGCAGCGCCGGACAGGCAACCTATGGCTACACCTTC.

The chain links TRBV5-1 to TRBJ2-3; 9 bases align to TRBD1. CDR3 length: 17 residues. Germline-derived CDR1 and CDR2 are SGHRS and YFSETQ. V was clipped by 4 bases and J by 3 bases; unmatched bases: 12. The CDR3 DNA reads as TGCGCCAGCAGCCTTCAACCCGGACAGGGGCGGACAGATACGCAGTATTTT. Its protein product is CASSLQPGQGRTDTQYF. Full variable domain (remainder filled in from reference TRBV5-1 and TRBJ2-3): KAGVTQTPRYLIKTRGQQVTLSCSPISGHRSVSWYQQTPGQGLQFLFEYFSETQRNKGNFPGRFSGRQFSNSRSEMNVSTLELGDSALYLCASSLQPGQGRTDTQYFGPGTRLTVL.

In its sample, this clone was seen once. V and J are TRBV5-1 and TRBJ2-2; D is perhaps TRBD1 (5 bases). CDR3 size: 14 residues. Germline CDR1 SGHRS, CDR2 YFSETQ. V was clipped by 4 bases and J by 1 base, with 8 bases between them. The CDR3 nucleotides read TGCGCCAGCAGCCGGACAATGAACACCGGGGAGCTGTTTTTT. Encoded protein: CASSRTMNTGELFF.

The CDR3 DNA reads as TGTGCCAGCAGCTCACAGGGGGCTGGGGGCACTGAAGCTTTCTTT. It encodes CASSSQGAGGTEAFF. The chain employs TRBV5-6 and TRBJ1-1; 9 bases are a match to TRBD1. The CDR3 has 15 residues. CDR1 and CDR2 from the germline V gene are SGHDT and YYEEEE. V dropped 3 bases and J dropped 4; count of bases not matched to a gene: 7.

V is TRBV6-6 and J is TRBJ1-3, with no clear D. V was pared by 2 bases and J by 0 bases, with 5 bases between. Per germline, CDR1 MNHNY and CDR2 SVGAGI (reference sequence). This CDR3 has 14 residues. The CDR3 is CASSYASSGNTIYF. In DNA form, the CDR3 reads TGTGCCAGCAGTTACGCGAGCTCTGGAAACACCATATATTTT.